A selection of T cell receptor beta chains follows, all from one sample in a study of OX40 agonist ivuxolimab in advanced cancers. Sequencing used immunoSEQ multiplex PCR; TCRdb keeps in-frame clones, though not all of them. The table has 100,000 or so clones, over 75% seen once. This sample comprised CD4+ or CD8+ T cells sorted from blood, obtained in a trial of the OX40 agonist ivuxolimab. The receptors here all came from an adult with an advanced solid tumor such as melanoma, head and neck, liver or kidney cancer. Each CDR3 is given with its conserved first and last residue. The D gene is left open where the match is weak. A row's size may be missing; if present it is once, few, many or a size class.

v_gene: TRBV28
d_gene: TRBD1
j_gene: TRBJ1-5
abundance: .
CDR3nt: TGTGCCAGCATTAAACAGGGGGCGCGTCAGCCCCAGCATTTT
CDR3aa: CASIKQGARQPQHF

v_gene: TRBV7-8
d_gene: TRBD2
j_gene: TRBJ2-5
abundance: .
CDR3nt: TGTGCCAGCAGCTTATACAGCGGGAGGGCCCTCCGTGAGACCCAGTACTTC
CDR3aa: CASSLYSGRALRETQYF

v_gene: TRBV18
d_gene: .
j_gene: TRBJ1-1
abundance: .
CDR3nt: TGTGCCAGCTCACCACCAATGGACACTGAAGCTTTCTTT
CDR3aa: CASSPPMDTEAFF

v_gene: TRBV6-5
d_gene: TRBD2
j_gene: TRBJ2-5
abundance: .
CDR3nt: TGTGCCAGCAGTCTCCAGCGGGGAGAACAAGAGACCCAGTACTTC
CDR3aa: CASSLQRGEQETQYF

v_gene: TRBV5-1
d_gene: .
j_gene: TRBJ2-7
abundance: .
CDR3nt: TGCGCCAGCAGCTTGGACAGGGCGTCCTACGAGCAGTACTTC
CDR3aa: CASSLDRASYEQYF

v_gene: TRBV4-2
d_gene: TRBD2
j_gene: TRBJ2-7
abundance: .
CDR3nt: TGTGCCAGCAGCCAAGATGCTTTGGCTTCGGCTAGCGGGAGGCGGGCCTACGAGCAGTACTTC
CDR3aa: CASSQDALASASGRRAYEQYF

v_gene: TRBV14
d_gene: .
j_gene: TRBJ2-7
abundance: .
CDR3nt: TGTGCCAGCAGCCTCCCCGGGACGGCTTCCTACGAGCAGTACTTC
CDR3aa: CASSLPGTASYEQYF

v_gene: TRBV5-4
d_gene: .
j_gene: TRBJ1-2
abundance: .
CDR3nt: TGTGCCAGCAGCGTGGACGGCGTGAACTATGGCTACACCTTC
CDR3aa: CASSVDGVNYGYTF

v_gene: TRBV6-1
d_gene: .
j_gene: TRBJ2-7
abundance: .
CDR3nt: TGTGCCACCCAAAACGAGCAGTACTTC
CDR3aa: CATQNEQYF

v_gene: TRBV5-1
d_gene: .
j_gene: TRBJ1-1
abundance: .
CDR3nt: TGCGCCAGCAGTCCCGGGACTGGGGGCACTGAAGCTTTCTTT
CDR3aa: CASSPGTGGTEAFF

v_gene: TRBV30
d_gene: .
j_gene: TRBJ1-1
abundance: once
CDR3nt: TGTGCCTGGAGGGCCGGGACTTCGAACACTGAAGCTTTCTTT
CDR3aa: CAWRAGTSNTEAFF

v_gene: TRBV7-2
d_gene: .
j_gene: TRBJ2-1
abundance: .
CDR3nt: TGTGCCAGCAGCTTAGAAGGCAGGCGATACAATGAGCAGTTCTTC
CDR3aa: CASSLEGRRYNEQFF

v_gene: TRBV5-6
d_gene: .
j_gene: TRBJ2-1
abundance: .
CDR3nt: TGTGCCAGCAGCTTGGTAGGGGTTGAGCAGTTCTTC
CDR3aa: CASSLVGVEQFF

v_gene: TRBV18
d_gene: .
j_gene: TRBJ2-3
abundance: .
CDR3nt: TGTGCCAGCTCACCATCTAGCACAGATACGCAGTATTTT
CDR3aa: CASSPSSTDTQYF

v_gene: TRBV7-2
d_gene: .
j_gene: TRBJ2-2
abundance: .
CDR3nt: TGTGCCAGCAGCCCACCCCGGTCCACTAGGGACACCGGGGAGCTGTTTTTT
CDR3aa: CASSPPRSTRDTGELFF

v_gene: TRBV10-3
d_gene: .
j_gene: TRBJ1-2
abundance: .
CDR3nt: TGTGCCATCAGCTACCAGGGATATCAGGACTATGGCTACACCTTC
CDR3aa: CAISYQGYQDYGYTF

v_gene: TRBV27
d_gene: TRBD1
j_gene: TRBJ2-1
abundance: .
CDR3nt: TGTGCCAGCAGTTCCCTTGACAGGGTAGGCAATGAGCAGTTCTTC
CDR3aa: CASSSLDRVGNEQFF